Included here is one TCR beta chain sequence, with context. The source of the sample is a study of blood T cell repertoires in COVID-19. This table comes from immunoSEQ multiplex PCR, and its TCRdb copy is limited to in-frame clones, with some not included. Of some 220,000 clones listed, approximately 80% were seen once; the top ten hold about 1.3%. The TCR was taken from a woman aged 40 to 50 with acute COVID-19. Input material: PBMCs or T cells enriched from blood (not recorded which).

The CDR3: CASSTYRRGLYYGYTF. CDR3 nucleotide sequence: TGTGCCAGCAGTACCTACCGCAGGGGGCTGTACTATGGCTACACCTTC. The rearrangement links TRBV28 to TRBJ1-2, with 8 bases that match TRBD1. The germline CDR1 and CDR2 sequences are MDHEN and SYDVKM. This CDR3 has 16 amino acids. V lost 5 bases and J lost 3; bases outside the gene matches: 11.